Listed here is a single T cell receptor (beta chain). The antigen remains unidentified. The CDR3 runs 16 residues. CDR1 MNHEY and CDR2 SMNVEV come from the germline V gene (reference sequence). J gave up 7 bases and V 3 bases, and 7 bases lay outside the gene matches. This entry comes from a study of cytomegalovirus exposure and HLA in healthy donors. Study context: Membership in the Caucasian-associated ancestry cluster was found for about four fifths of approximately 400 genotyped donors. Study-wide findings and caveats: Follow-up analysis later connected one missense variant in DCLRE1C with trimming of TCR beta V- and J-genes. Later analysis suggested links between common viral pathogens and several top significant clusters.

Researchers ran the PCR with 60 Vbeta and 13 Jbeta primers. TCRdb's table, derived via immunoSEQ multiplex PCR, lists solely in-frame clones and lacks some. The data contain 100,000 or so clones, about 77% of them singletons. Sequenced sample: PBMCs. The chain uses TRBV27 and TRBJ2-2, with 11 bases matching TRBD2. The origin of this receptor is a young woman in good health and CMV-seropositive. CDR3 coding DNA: TGTGCCAGCAGTTTCCTTAGCGGGAGGGACGTCGGGGAGCTGTTTTTT. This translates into CASSFLSGRDVGELFF.